Presented here are 30 T cell receptor beta chains from one specimen sequenced in a study of control samples from healthy donors and cancer patients. Assay: immunoSEQ multiplex PCR; the TCRdb copy retains only in-frame clones and omits some. The table has about 120,000 clones, around 87% seen once; the top ten hold around an eighth. Sequencing used blood. These receptors all stem from a man aged 25-45 years in good health.

The chain joins TRBV4-1 to TRBJ2-3, with TRBD2 matching over 11 bases. This CDR3 has 16 residues. The germline CDR1 and CDR2 sequences are MGHRA and YSYEKL. The V gene end was trimmed by 0 bases and the J gene end by 7 bases; junction bases not matched to a gene: 6. The CDR3 DNA follows: TGCGCCAGCAGCCAAGATGGGCCTAGCGGGGGGTATACGCAGTATTTT. Translation: CASSQDGPSGGYTQYF.

The CDR3 protein is CASSIGPDTQYF. CDR3 bases: TGTGCCAGTAGTATAGGGCCAGATACGCAGTATTTT. The chain couples TRBV19 to TRBJ2-3; D is unclear. The CDR3 is 12 amino acids. Germline CDR1 is LNHDA and CDR2 is SQIVND (reference sequence). Trimming took off 1 base at V and 4 bases at J, with 3 bases between the two ends.

The rearrangement links TRBV14 to TRBJ1-6; D perhaps matches TRBD1 (5 bases). V was shortened by 4 bases and J by 7 bases, with 14 bases between the two germline ends. Per germline, CDR1 SGHDN and CDR2 FVKESK. The CDR3 runs 15 residues. CDR3 amino acids: CASSLVLGANSPLHF. CDR3 in DNA: TGTGCCAGCAGCCTAGTTCTAGGGGCAAATTCACCCCTCCACTTT.

The genes are TRBV4-1 and TRBJ1-5; D gene unclear. This CDR3 spans 15 amino acids. Trimming cost V 1 base and J 4 bases, with 11 bases left between them. Germline values: CDR1 MGHRA, CDR2 YSYEKL. CDR3 sequence: CASSQGNGPNQPQHF. CDR3 DNA: TGCGCCAGCAGCCAAGGTAACGGACCGAATCAGCCCCAGCATTTT.

The chain has TRBV6-6 and TRBJ1-5; 7 nucleotides align to TRBD1. This CDR3 region has 14 residues. J gave up 4 bases and V 6 bases, and 6 bases lay outside the gene matches. CDR1 is MNHNY and CDR2 is SVGAGI in the germline V gene (reference sequence). The CDR3: CASSDRDGNQPQHF. As DNA, the CDR3 is TGTGCCAGCAGCGACAGGGACGGTAATCAGCCCCAGCATTTT.

In this sample, this clone turned up once. This sequence joins TRBV2 and TRBJ2-4; tentatively, D is TRBD1 (6 bases). Trimming removed 0 bases at V and 11 bases at J, with 17 bases between. This CDR3 has 15 residues. Per the germline V gene, CDR1 is SNHLY and CDR2 is FYNNEI. CDR3 sequence reads: CASSEAFLNRDVQYF. CDR3 coding DNA: TGTGCCAGCAGTGAAGCATTCTTGAACAGGGACGTTCAGTACTTC.

The CDR3 bases are TGTGCCAGCACCCTCTTAATAAAACGGACAGGAGTTTGCAATTCACCCCTCCACTTT. Its protein product is CASTLLIKRTGVCNSPLHF. This chain joins TRBV21-1 and TRBJ1-6; the table gives TRBD1 as D, unverified against the DNA. TRBV21-1 is assigned pseudogene status. The CDR3 spans 19 residues.

This chain links TRBV10-3 with TRBJ2-1, with 7 positions matching TRBD1. This CDR3 comprises 13 residues. Germline CDR1 ENHRY, CDR2 SYGVKD. J was trimmed by 14 bases and V by 0 bases; bases with no gene match: 7. CDR3 sequence reads: CAISESGTAGEFF. Here the CDR3 DNA reads TGTGCCATCAGTGAGTCGGGGACAGCCGGCGAGTTCTTC.

This clone occurred a few times. The V and J genes are TRBV19 and TRBJ1-5; D ambiguous. Germline loops: CDR1 LNHDA, CDR2 SQIVND (reference sequence). The ends were cut back, 0 bases at V and 1 base at J, with 7 bases in the middle. This CDR3 comprises 15 residues. CDR3 sequence: CASSIEGLSNQPQHF. The CDR3 DNA reads as TGTGCCAGTAGTATAGAAGGGTTGAGCAATCAGCCCCAGCATTTT.

This clone has only one observation. The chain has TRBV19 and TRBJ1-1; D is perhaps TRBD1 (5 bases). This CDR3 is built from 14 residues. The germline V gene has CDR1 LNHDA and CDR2 SQIVND (reference sequence). Trimming removed 3 bases from V and 5 bases from J, with 13 bases in between. The CDR3 coding sequence is TGTGCCAGTAGTATGGGGCGCGATGGGACTGAAGCTTTCTTT. This encodes CASSMGRDGTEAFF. Using reference TRBV19 and TRBJ1-1 for the parts outside the CDR3, the full variable domain is DGGITQSPKYLFRKEGQNVTLSCEQNLNHDAMYWYRQDPGQGLRLIYYSQIVNDFQKGDIAEGYSVSREKKESFPLTVTSAQKNPTAFYLCASSMGRDGTEAFFGQGTRLTVV.

The V call is TRBV19, the J call TRBJ1-5; D perhaps matches TRBD1 (5 bases). In germline, CDR1 is LNHDA, CDR2 SQIVND (reference sequence). Trimming shortened V by 5 bases and J by 0 bases, and 17 bases separated the two germline ends. The CDR3 runs to 17 residues. The CDR3 loop reads CASSPIQGGYSNQPQHF. CDR3 in DNA: TGTGCCAGTAGTCCGATTCAGGGTGGGTATAGCAATCAGCCCCAGCATTTT. Full variable domain (rest looked up from reference TRBV19 and TRBJ1-5): DGGITQSPKYLFRKEGQNVTLSCEQNLNHDAMYWYRQDPGQGLRLIYYSQIVNDFQKGDIAEGYSVSREKKESFPLTVTSAQKNPTAFYLCASSPIQGGYSNQPQHFGDGTRLSIL.

This chain joins TRBV18 and TRBJ2-2, with 8 positions matching TRBD2. This CDR3 comprises 15 residues. Germline V lookup: CDR1 KGHSH, CDR2 LQKENI. J was trimmed by 0 bases and V by 4 bases; bases with no gene match: 1. The DNA for the CDR3 is TGTGCCAGCTCACTGGGACTAGCGAACACCGGGGAGCTGTTTTTT. Protein product: CASSLGLANTGELFF.

The V gene is TRBV27, the J gene TRBJ1-5; 7 bases fit TRBD1. CDR1 MNHEY and CDR2 SMNVEV come from the germline V gene (reference sequence). V was pared by 2 bases and J by 7 bases, with 17 bases of the junction left unmatched. The CDR3 is 18 amino acids. CDR3: CASSLAVVRQGRRQPQHF. CDR3 sequence (DNA): TGTGCCAGCAGTTTAGCGGTCGTTAGACAGGGCCGGAGGCAGCCCCAGCATTTT.

The chain employs TRBV5-4 and TRBJ2-6, with TRBD2 as a possible D gene (7 bases). The germline CDR1 and CDR2 sequences are SGHNT and YYREEE (reference sequence). There are 16 residues in the CDR3. Trimming removed 8 bases at V and 3 bases at J, with 18 bases between. CDR3 loop: CASRVGGGGGANVLTF. CDR3 nucleotides: TGTGCCAGTCGGGTAGGCGGGGGCGGTGGGGCCAACGTCCTGACTTTC.

This clone has only one observation. CDR3 loop: CASSRQLGEKLFF. The CDR3 bases are TGTGCCAGCAGTAGACAGTTAGGTGAAAAACTGTTTTTT. The chain employs TRBV12-3 or TRBV12-4 and TRBJ1-4; possibly TRBD1 for D (5 bases). The CDR3 sequence is 13 residues long. V shed 5 bases and J shed 7 bases, with 11 bases lying between them.

The rearrangement joins TRBV12-5 to TRBJ1-2; D is undetermined. The germline V gene encodes CDR1 LGHNT and CDR2 FRNRAP. The V end lost 6 bases, the J end lost 0 bases, and 11 bases lay between the germline ends. CDR3 size: 14 residues. CDR3: CASGPSTTNYGYTF. The CDR3 coding sequence is TGTGCTAGTGGCCCAAGTACAACTAACTATGGCTACACCTTC.

The chain employs TRBV12-3 or TRBV12-4 and TRBJ1-1; perhaps TRBD1 as D (6 bases). The CDR3 is made up of 13 amino acids. Deletions cut 7 bases from V and 3 bases from J, with 12 bases between. This chain's CDR3 is CASTNRVDTEAFF. The DNA of the CDR3 is TGTGCCAGCACCAACAGGGTTGACACTGAAGCTTTCTTT.

This clone was counted a few times. V is TRBV2 and J is TRBJ1-2; unclear D gene. This CDR3 has 15 amino acids. Looked up from germline, CDR1 is SNHLY and CDR2 is FYNNEI. Trimming stripped 6 bases from V and 4 bases from J, with 18 bases between. CDR3 DNA: TGTGCCAGCAGCCGAAGGGATTTACGGGTCTATGGCTACACCTTC. It encodes CASSRRDLRVYGYTF.

This chain uses TRBV5-1 with TRBJ2-3; possibly TRBD1 for D (5 bases). The V end lost 1 base, the J end lost 2 bases, and 11 bases lay between the germline ends. Germline lookup yields CDR1 SGHRS and CDR2 YFSETQ. The CDR3 has 15 residues. The CDR3 nucleotides read TGCGCCAGCAGCTTGAGGGGCTATGACACAGATACGCAGTATTTT. It encodes CASSLRGYDTDTQYF.

This chain joins TRBV11-2 and TRBJ2-7; TRBD1 matches at 7 bases. With V trimmed by 3 bases and J by 0 bases, 5 bases remained unmatched. The CDR3 consists of 15 residues. The germline gives CDR1 SGHAT, CDR2 FQNNGV. The CDR3 protein is CASSFLRTGSYEQYF. CDR3 coding DNA: TGTGCCAGCAGCTTTCTTAGGACAGGCTCCTACGAGCAGTACTTC.

Written as DNA, the CDR3 is TGTGCCAGCTCACCACCGACACGCACAGATACGCAGTATTTT. It translates to CASSPPTRTDTQYF. V usage is TRBV18 and J usage is TRBJ2-3, with D unclear. Germline V lookup: CDR1 KGHSH, CDR2 LQKENI. The V and J ends lost 0 bases and 1 base respectively, with 5 bases between them. This CDR3 region has 14 residues.

This sequence joins TRBV7-9 and TRBJ2-3, with D perhaps TRBD1 (6 bases). CDR3 length: 15 residues. The germline V gene has CDR1 SEHNR and CDR2 FQNEAQ (reference sequence). V lost 4 bases and J 2 bases, leaving 13 bases between the germline ends. Here the CDR3 reads CASSSDRRLTDTQYF. CDR3 DNA: TGTGCCAGCAGCTCCGACAGGCGGCTCACAGATACGCAGTATTTT.

J is TRBJ1-6 and V is TRBV18, with D uncertain. The V gene's germline CDR1 is KGHSH and CDR2 LQKENI. The CDR3 is made up of 16 amino acids. V was trimmed by 1 base and J by 7 bases, leaving 14 bases between them. The CDR3 DNA is TGTGCCAGCTCACCACGGGCCCCCGGGCAGAATTCACCCCTCCACTTT. Its protein is CASSPRAPGQNSPLHF.

The chain combines TRBV6-6 with TRBJ1-2; D is unresolved. V was trimmed by 9 bases and J by 7 bases, leaving 24 bases between them. The CDR3 totals 15 residues. Germline V gives CDR1 MNHNY, CDR2 SVGAGI (reference sequence). CDR3 coding DNA: TGTGCCAGTACCCGGGAGGAAGGCGTCGGTGGTGGCTACACCTTC. Translated: CASTREEGVGGGYTF.

The chain employs TRBV19 and TRBJ2-6, with 11 positions matching TRBD2. Germline V CDR1 and CDR2: LNHDA, SQIVND (reference sequence). Unmatched junction bases numbered 6, after V lost 5 bases and J lost 3 bases. CDR3 length: 17 amino acids. CDR3 in DNA: TGTGCCAGTAGTGCTACTAGCGGGGGTGGTGGGGCCAACGTCCTGACTTTC. Protein product: CASSATSGGGGANVLTF.

V is TRBV18 and J is TRBJ2-7; D is uncertain. The length of the CDR3 is 13 residues. Germline V gene lookup returns CDR1 KGHSH and CDR2 LQKENI. The V gene lost 5 bases and the J gene lost 3 bases, with 11 bases spanning the gap. The CDR3 DNA sequence: TGTGCCAGCTCAGCATCAAATGGCTACGAGCAGTACTTC. Protein sequence: CASSASNGYEQYF.

The gene calls are TRBV3-1 (or the pseudogene TRBV3-2) and TRBJ1-1, with 10 nucleotides matching TRBD1. CDR1 is LGHDT, CDR2 YNNKEL, per germline (reference sequence). The CDR3 sequence is 14 residues long. J was trimmed by 2 bases and V by 6 bases; bases with no gene match: 3. In DNA form, the CDR3 reads TGTGCCAGCAGTCGGGACAGGGGAAACACTGAAGCTTTCTTT. It is translated as CASSRDRGNTEAFF.

J is TRBJ2-2 and V is TRBV25-1; 8 nucleotides agree with TRBD1. Germline CDR1 and CDR2: MGHDK and SYGVNS. The CDR3 consists of 16 residues. After removal of 4 bases from V and 4 bases from J, the junction contained 8 bases not matched to a gene. CDR3 nucleotides: TGTGCCAGCAGTGTCTCAACCGGGACAGGCACCGGGGAGCTGTTTTTT. This sequence encodes CASSVSTGTGTGELFF. The full variable domain, with the rest looked up from reference TRBV25-1 and TRBJ2-2, is EADIYQTPRYLVIGTGKKITLECSQTMGHDKMYWYQQDPGMELHLIHYSYGVNSTEKGDLSSESTVSRIRTEHFPLTLESARPSHTSQYLCASSVSTGTGTGELFFGEGSRLTVL.

The chain recombines TRBV5-6 with TRBJ1-1; D is possibly TRBD1 (5 bases). The CDR3 is made up of 13 amino acids. The germline V and J ends were trimmed by 5 bases and 3 bases, with 11 bases remaining between them. CDR1 and CDR2 (germline): SGHDT, YYEEEE. The CDR3 DNA sequence: TGTGCCAGCAGTTATGGACATTACACTGAAGCTTTCTTT. Translating gives CASSYGHYTEAFF.

The rearrangement uses TRBV7-8 and TRBJ2-2; either TRBD1 or TRBD2 may fit D (5 bases each). V was shortened by 3 bases and J by 6 bases, with 11 bases between the two germline ends. Germline CDR1 reads SGHVS; CDR2 reads FQNEAQ. This CDR3 comprises 14 residues. The CDR3 spells CASSLSWGSGELFF. In DNA, the CDR3 is TGTGCCAGCAGCTTGAGTTGGGGGTCCGGGGAGCTGTTTTTT. The complete variable domain, with remaining parts taken from reference TRBV7-8 and TRBJ2-2, reads GAGVSQSPRYKVAKRGQDVALRCDPISGHVSLFWYQQALGQGPEFLTYFQNEAQLDKSGLPSDRFFAERPEGSVSTLKIQRTQQEDSAVYLCASSLSWGSGELFFGEGSRLTVL.